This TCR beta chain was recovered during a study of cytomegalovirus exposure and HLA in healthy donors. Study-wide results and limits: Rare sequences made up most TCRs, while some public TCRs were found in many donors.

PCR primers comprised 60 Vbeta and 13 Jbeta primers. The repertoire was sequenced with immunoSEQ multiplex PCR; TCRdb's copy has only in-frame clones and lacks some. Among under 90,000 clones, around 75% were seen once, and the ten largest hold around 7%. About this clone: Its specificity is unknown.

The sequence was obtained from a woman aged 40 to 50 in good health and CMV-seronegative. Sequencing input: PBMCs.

The CDR3 is CASSSQALAGDTYEQYF. CDR3 sequence (DNA): TGTGCCAGCAGCTCACAAGCACTAGCGGGAGACACCTACGAGCAGTACTTC. The chain is built from TRBV7-8 and TRBJ2-7; 11 bases match TRBD2. This CDR3 is 17 amino acids long. Germline lookup yields CDR1 SGHVS and CDR2 FQNEAQ. With V trimmed by 4 bases and J by 2 bases, 10 bases remained unmatched.